This T cell receptor (beta chain) was sequenced for a study of blood T cells in healthy people across ages. A second PCR of roughly 7 to 11 cycles used a sample-barcoded 5' primer and a J-beta primer mix. TCRdb reprocessed the 5' RACE reads via MiXCR and lists one record per CDR3 protein. This table holds hundreds of thousands of distinct CDR3 sequences, 20% to 25% found once. Germline values: CDR1 DFQATT, CDR2 SNEGSKA (reference sequence). The length of the CDR3 is 14 residues. Trimming cost V 3 bases and J 0 bases, with 10 bases left between them. In its sample, this clonotype was seen a few times. Another study also made use of these data, one on T cells of mothers and their children.

This clonotype was sampled from a boy younger than 18 in good health. Sequenced sample: blood. The chain uses TRBV20-1 and TRBJ2-3; D may be TRBD2 (6 bases). CDR3: CSASRLESTDTQYF. The CDR3 DNA reads TGCAGTGCTAGTAGACTAGAGAGCACAGATACGCAGTATTTT.